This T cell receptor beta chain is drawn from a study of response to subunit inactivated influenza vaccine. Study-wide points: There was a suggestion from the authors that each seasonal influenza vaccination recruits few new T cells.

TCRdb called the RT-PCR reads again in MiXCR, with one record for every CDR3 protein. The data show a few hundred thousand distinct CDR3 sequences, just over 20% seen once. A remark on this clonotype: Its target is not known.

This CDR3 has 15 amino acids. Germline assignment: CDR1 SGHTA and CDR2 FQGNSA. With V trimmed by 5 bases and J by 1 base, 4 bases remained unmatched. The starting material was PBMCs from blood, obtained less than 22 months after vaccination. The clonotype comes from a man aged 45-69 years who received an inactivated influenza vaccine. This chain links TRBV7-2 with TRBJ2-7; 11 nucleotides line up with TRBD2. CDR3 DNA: TGTGCCAGCAGCCCAGCTAGCGGGAGGTCCTACGAGCAGTACTTC. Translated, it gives CASSPASGRSYEQYF.